These T cell receptor beta chains were read from a single sample in a study of blood T cells in healthy people across ages. TCRdb re-analysed the 5' RACE reads in MiXCR, keeping a single row per CDR3 protein. The table lists 500,000 to 700,000 distinct CDR3 sequences, around 31% of them singletons, with around a sixth in the top ten. The sequenced material came from blood. All receptors derive from an elderly woman in good health. Each CDR3 is given with its conserved first and last residue. Fields, in order: J gene, D gene, clone size, V gene, CDR3 DNA, CDR3 protein. A D gene is named only where the DNA matches it firmly. For some rows the clone size is stated as once, few or many, or as a class when expanded; others skip it.

>TRBJ2-1|-|-|TRBV6-2/TRBV6-3
TGTGCCAGCAGTGATCGGAGATCCGCCAATGAGCAGTTCTTC
CASSDRRSANEQFF
>TRBJ2-6|TRBD1|many|TRBV7-3
TGTGCCAGCAGCTCGGGGACAGGGGGCGCCGGGGCCAACGTCCTGACTTTC
CASSSGTGGAGANVLTF
>TRBJ2-5|TRBD2|many|TRBV3-1
TGTGCCAGCAGCCAAGAAGATGGACTAGCGGGGCCTAAAGAGACCCAGTACTTC
CASSQEDGLAGPKETQYF
>TRBJ2-5|-|many|TRBV7-2
TGTGCCAGCAGCCTCGGCCCGGGGCCACAAGAGACCCAGTACTTC
CASSLGPGPQETQYF
>TRBJ2-3|-|many|TRBV3-1
TGTGCCAGCAGCCCAGAGACGTTCGATACGCAGTATTTT
CASSPETFDTQYF
>TRBJ1-2|-|-|TRBV7-8
TGTGCCAGCAGCTGGGGAGGCGAGGGGTATGGCTACACCTTC
CASSWGGEGYGYTF
>TRBJ1-5|-|-|TRBV30
TGTGCCTGGAGTCTACTCCCAAATCAGCCCCAGCATTTT
CAWSLLPNQPQHF
>TRBJ2-3|TRBD2|-|TRBV9
TGTGCCAGCAGCGTGTCGTCTAGCGGGATAGATACGCAGTATTTT
CASSVSSSGIDTQYF
>TRBJ2-7|-|-|TRBV7-2
TGTGCCAGCAGCTTAGCGCTCCGGTCTTACGAGCAGTACTTC
CASSLALRSYEQYF
>TRBJ1-6|-|many|TRBV6-6
TGTGCCAGCAGTTACTCCGGCAGTCGGGATTCACCCCTCCACTTT
CASSYSGSRDSPLHF
>TRBJ2-7|-|many|TRBV7-2
TGTGCCAGCAGCTTAGTAAGGTCCGAGCAGTACTTC
CASSLVRSEQYF
>TRBJ1-2|TRBD1|-|TRBV7-2
TGTGCCAGCACCCTTTTGAAGGGGGCCCCAGTCTACACCTTC
CASTLLKGAPVYTF
>TRBJ1-5|-|-|TRBV2
TGTGCCAGCAGGAGGGGGGGAGGGAGTCAGCCCCAGCATTTT
CASRRGGGSQPQHF
>TRBJ1-6|-|many|TRBV20-1
TGCAGTGCTAGAGATCGGTACAGCTCCTATAATTCACCCCTCCACTTT
CSARDRYSSYNSPLHF
>TRBJ2-3|-|many|TRBV5-1
TGCGCCAGCAGCCCCGATGCTGGGGGGCAGGCAGATACGCAGTATTTT
CASSPDAGGQADTQYF
>TRBJ2-1|TRBD2|once|TRBV9
TGTGCCAGCGGGGCTAGCGGGTTGTACAATGAGCAGTTCTTC
CASGASGLYNEQFF
>TRBJ2-5|-|many|TRBV20-1
TGCAGTGCTAGGTCGGGACAAGAGACCCAGTACTTC
CSARSGQETQYF
>TRBJ2-5|-|many|TRBV28
TGTGCCAGCAGTTTAATGAAGGAGACCCAGTACTTC
CASSLMKETQYF
>TRBJ1-2|-|few|TRBV20-1
TGCAGTGCTAGGGACCGGGGGAGCGGCAACTATGGCTACACCTTC
CSARDRGSGNYGYTF
>TRBJ2-6|TRBD1|-|TRBV7-8
TGTGCCAGCAGCTTGGACAGGCTGACAGGGGCCAACGTCCTGACTTTC
CASSLDRLTGANVLTF
>TRBJ2-7|-|few|TRBV28
TGTGCCAGCAGACCATCCACGGGACTTATAAACAATGAGCAGTACTTC
CASRPSTGLINNEQYF
>TRBJ1-2|-|few|TRBV12-3/TRBV12-4
TGTGCCAGCAGTTTAGGCAGGGGAAACTATGGCTACACCTTC
CASSLGRGNYGYTF
>TRBJ1-1|-|few|TRBV5-4
TGTGCCAGCAGCTCCCCCAGCACTGAAGCTTTCTTT
CASSSPSTEAFF
>TRBJ1-1|-|few|TRBV12-3/TRBV12-4
TGTGCTAGCAAGGCCAGCCAGGTCACTGAAGCTTTCTTT
CASKASQVTEAFF
>TRBJ1-4|TRBD1|-|TRBV6-5
TGTGCCAGCAGTTCTACAGGGGCCCATAATGAAAAACTGTTTTTT
CASSSTGAHNEKLFF
>TRBJ1-5|TRBD1|-|TRBV7-2
TGTGCCAGCAGCGTAGACAGGGTTCGGCCCCAGCATTTT
CASSVDRVRPQHF
>TRBJ1-2|-|once|TRBV7-8
TGTGCCAGCAGCTTAGGTCCCAGGGGAGAGGGCTACACCTTC
CASSLGPRGEGYTF
>TRBJ1-1|-|few|TRBV3-1
TGTGCCAGCAGCCAAGATGGGAGACGAGCGAACACTGAAGCTTTCTTT
CASSQDGRRANTEAFF
>TRBJ2-7|-|many|TRBV4-1
TGCGCCAGCAGCCCGGGGGAGGGGGCGCCGTCCTACGAGCAGTACTTC
CASSPGEGAPSYEQYF
>TRBJ1-1|-|-|TRBV6-6
TGTGCCAGCAGTTGGCCGAACACTGAAGCTTTCTTT
CASSWPNTEAFF
>TRBJ1-5|-|-|TRBV6-1
TGTGCCAGCAGTGAGTTTAATCAGCCCCAGCATTTT
CASSEFNQPQHF
>TRBJ2-3|-|many|TRBV6-2/TRBV6-3
TGTGCCAGCAGTTTAGGGGGACGGGGACACACAGATACGCAGTATTTT
CASSLGGRGHTDTQYF
>TRBJ1-5|-|few|TRBV28
TGTGCCAGCAGGGACGCGGGAAATCAGCCCCAGCATTTT
CASRDAGNQPQHF
>TRBJ2-5|TRBD2|-|TRBV6-1
TGTGCCAGCAGGGACGGGGGGGAGACCCAGTACTTC
CASRDGGETQYF
>TRBJ2-3|TRBD2|many|TRBV7-6
TGTGCCAGCAGCTTCCTAGCGGGGGGGCTGACTAGCACAGATACGCAGTATTTT
CASSFLAGGLTSTDTQYF
>TRBJ1-1|TRBD1|many|TRBV10-3
TGTGCCACAGCAGGACAGGGTAGGATGAACACTGAAGCTTTCTTT
CATAGQGRMNTEAFF
>TRBJ1-4|-|-|TRBV6-1
TGTGCCAGCAGTGAAAGAGGGTCACTGTTTTTT
CASSERGSLFF